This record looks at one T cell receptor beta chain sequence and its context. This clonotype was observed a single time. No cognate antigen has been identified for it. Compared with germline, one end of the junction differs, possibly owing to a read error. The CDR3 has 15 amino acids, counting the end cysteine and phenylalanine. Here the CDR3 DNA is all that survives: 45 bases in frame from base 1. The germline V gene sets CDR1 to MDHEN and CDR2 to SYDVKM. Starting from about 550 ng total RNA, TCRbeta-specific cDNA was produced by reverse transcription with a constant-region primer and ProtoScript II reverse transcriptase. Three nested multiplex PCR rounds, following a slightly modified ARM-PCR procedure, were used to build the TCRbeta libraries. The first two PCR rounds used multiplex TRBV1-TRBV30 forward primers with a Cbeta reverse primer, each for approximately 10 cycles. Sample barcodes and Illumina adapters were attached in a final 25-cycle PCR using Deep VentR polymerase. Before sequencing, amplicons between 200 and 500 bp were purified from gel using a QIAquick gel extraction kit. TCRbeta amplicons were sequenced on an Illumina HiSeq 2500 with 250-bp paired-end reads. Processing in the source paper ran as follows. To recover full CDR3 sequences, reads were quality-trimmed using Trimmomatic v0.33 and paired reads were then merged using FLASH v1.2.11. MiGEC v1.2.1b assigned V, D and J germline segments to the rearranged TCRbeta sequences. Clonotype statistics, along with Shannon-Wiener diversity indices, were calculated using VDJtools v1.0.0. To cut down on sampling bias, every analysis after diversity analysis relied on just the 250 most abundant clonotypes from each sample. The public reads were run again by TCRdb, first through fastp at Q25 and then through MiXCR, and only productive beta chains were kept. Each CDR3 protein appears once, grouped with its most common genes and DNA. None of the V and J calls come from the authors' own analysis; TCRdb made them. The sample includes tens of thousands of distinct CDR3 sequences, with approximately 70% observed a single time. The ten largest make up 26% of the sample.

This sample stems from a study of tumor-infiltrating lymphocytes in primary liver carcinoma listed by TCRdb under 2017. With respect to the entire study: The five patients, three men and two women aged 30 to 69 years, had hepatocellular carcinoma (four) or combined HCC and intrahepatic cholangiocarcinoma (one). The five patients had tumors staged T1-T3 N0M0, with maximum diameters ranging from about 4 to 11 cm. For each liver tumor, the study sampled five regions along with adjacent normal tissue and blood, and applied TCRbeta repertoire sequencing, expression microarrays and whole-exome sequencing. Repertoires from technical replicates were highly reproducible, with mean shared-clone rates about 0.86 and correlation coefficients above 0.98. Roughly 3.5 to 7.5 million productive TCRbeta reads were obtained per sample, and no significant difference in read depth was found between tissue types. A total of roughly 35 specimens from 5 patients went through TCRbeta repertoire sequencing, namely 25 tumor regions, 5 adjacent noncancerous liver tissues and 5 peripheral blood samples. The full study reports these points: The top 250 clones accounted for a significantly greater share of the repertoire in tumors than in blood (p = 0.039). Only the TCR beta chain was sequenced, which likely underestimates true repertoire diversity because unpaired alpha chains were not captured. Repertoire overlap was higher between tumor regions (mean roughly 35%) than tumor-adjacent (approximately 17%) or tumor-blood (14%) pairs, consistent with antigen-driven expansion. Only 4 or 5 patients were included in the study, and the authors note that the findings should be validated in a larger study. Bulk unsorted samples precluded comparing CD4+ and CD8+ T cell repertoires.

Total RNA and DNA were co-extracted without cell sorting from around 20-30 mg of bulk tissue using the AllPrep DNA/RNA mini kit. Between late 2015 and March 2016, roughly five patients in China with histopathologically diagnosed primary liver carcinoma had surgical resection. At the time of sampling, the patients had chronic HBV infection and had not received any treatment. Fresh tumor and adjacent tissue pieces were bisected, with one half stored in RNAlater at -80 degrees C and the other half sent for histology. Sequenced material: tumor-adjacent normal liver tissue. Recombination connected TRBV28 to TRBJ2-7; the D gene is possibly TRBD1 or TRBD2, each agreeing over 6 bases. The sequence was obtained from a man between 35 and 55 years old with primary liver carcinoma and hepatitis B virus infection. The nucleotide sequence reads TGTGTCAGCAGTTCTGGGGGGCAGGGGAGGTCCGACCGGTACTTC. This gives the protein CVSSSGGQGRSDRYF. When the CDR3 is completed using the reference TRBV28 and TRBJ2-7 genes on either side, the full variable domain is DVKVTQSSRYLVKRTGEKVFLECVQDMDHENMFWYRQDPGLGLRLIYFSYDVKMKEKGDIPEGYSVSREKKERFSLILESASTNQTSMYLCVSSSGGQGRSDRYFGPGTRLTVT.